These 24 T cell receptor beta chains came from one sample sequenced in a study of T cell repertoires in cytomegalovirus infection. Their antigen targets remain unknown. In TCRdb, the reads were re-called with MiXCR into one record per CDR3 protein. The sample includes roughly 70,000 distinct CDR3 sequences, 20% of them seen just once. Source: CD8+ T cells from cultured PBMCs, taken from culture after CMV antigen stimulation. Receptor source: a human donor in good health (CMV status not recorded). Some clones in this sample may be carry-over from other donors' samples.

This clonotype appeared a few times. The chain recombines TRBV7-9 with TRBJ2-1; TRBD1 agrees at 9 bases. The CDR3 contains 15 residues. Trimming removed 4 bases from V and 2 bases from J; junction bases left unmatched: 3. CDR1 and CDR2 from the germline V gene are SEHNR and FQNEAQ (reference sequence). The CDR3 DNA reads TGTGCCAGCAGCTCCGGACAGGGGACCTACAATGAGCAGTTCTTC. Translating gives CASSSGQGTYNEQFF. Looking up the rest from reference TRBV7-9 and TRBJ2-1 gives the full variable domain: DTGVSQNPRHKITKRGQNVTFRCDPISEHNRLYWYRQTLGQGPEFLTYFQNEAQLEKSRLLSDRFSAERPKGSFSTLEIQRTEQGDSAMYLCASSSGQGTYNEQFFGPGTRLTVL.

The chain uses TRBV6-2 or TRBV6-3 and TRBJ2-6; D not resolved. Looked up from germline, CDR1 is MNHEY and CDR2 is SVGEGT. Trimming stripped 2 bases from V and 1 base from J, with 6 bases between. The CDR3 runs 15 residues. In nucleotides, the CDR3 is TGTGCCAGCAGTTACCTCTCTTCTGGGGCCAACGTCCTGACTTTC. This translates into CASSYLSSGANVLTF.

This clonotype was seen more than once but under ten times. The CDR3 DNA reads TGTGCCAGCAGACCCCAAACCATGGTTTACGAGCAGTACTTC. Its translation is CASRPQTMVYEQYF. This rearrangement joins TRBV7-9 to TRBJ2-7; no clear D. The CDR3 has 14 amino acids. The V end lost 6 bases, the J end lost 4 bases, and 16 bases lay between the germline ends. In germline, CDR1 is SEHNR, CDR2 FQNEAQ (reference sequence).

This clonotype was observed a few times. The chain employs TRBV12-3 or TRBV12-4 and TRBJ2-4; no firm D call. The V gene lost 1 base and the J gene lost 0 bases, with 7 bases spanning the gap. The CDR3 has 15 residues. The CDR3 loop reads CASSLEGLAKNIQYF. The CDR3 region has the DNA TGTGCCAGCAGTTTAGAGGGTCTAGCCAAAAACATTCAGTACTTC.

This clonotype was seen a few times. This rearrangement joins TRBV12-3 or TRBV12-4 to TRBJ1-5, with TRBD1 matching over 8 bases. The CDR3 extends over 14 amino acids. Trimming at V came to 4 bases and at J to 6 bases, leaving 5 bases not matched to a gene. The CDR3, as DNA: TGTGCCAGCAGTTACGACAGGGGCGGTCAGCCCCAGCATTTT. Translation gives CASSYDRGGQPQHF.

The chain couples TRBV4-3 to TRBJ1-2; TRBD1 is a possible D gene (5 bases). V dropped 3 bases and J dropped 1 base, with 6 bases sitting between them. Looked up from germline, CDR1 is LGHNA and CDR2 is YSLEER. This CDR3 comprises 13 residues. The CDR3 reads CASSHRDNYGYTF. CDR3 in DNA: TGCGCCAGCAGCCACAGGGATAACTATGGCTACACCTTC.

The chain combines TRBV7-6 with TRBJ2-7; 15 bases are shared with TRBD2. J was trimmed by 5 bases and V by 5 bases; bases with no gene match: 16. The CDR3 is 19 amino acids. Germline CDR1 and CDR2: SGHVS and FNYEAQ. The CDR3 loop is CASSPRKGLAGGPVNEQYF. The CDR3 region has the DNA TGTGCCAGCAGCCCCCGGAAGGGACTAGCGGGGGGACCCGTTAACGAGCAGTACTTC.

This clonotype occurred once. This chain joins TRBV23-1 and TRBJ2-7; TRBD2 aligns across 8 bases. TRBV23-1 is given ORF status, its function remaining uncertain. The CDR3 covers 16 residues. The V segment lost 0 bases and the J segment 1 base; nucleotides outside the gene matches: 5. The chain's CDR3 is CASSQSGQRESYEQYF. In DNA form, the CDR3 reads TGCGCCAGCAGTCAATCTGGACAGCGGGAGTCCTACGAGCAGTACTTC.

This clonotype was counted a few times. The V gene is TRBV27, the J gene TRBJ2-7; possibly TRBD1 or TRBD2 for D (5 bases each). The ends were cut back, 2 bases at V and 2 bases at J, with 10 bases in the middle. The CDR3 runs to 14 residues. CDR1 and CDR2 (germline): MNHEY, SMNVEV (reference sequence). The CDR3 loop is CASSLGTGPYEQYF. The CDR3 DNA follows: TGTGCCAGCAGTTTAGGGACGGGCCCCTACGAGCAGTACTTC.

V usage is TRBV4-1 and J usage is TRBJ1-2; 9 nucleotides align to TRBD1. The CDR3 extends over 12 amino acids. The germline V gene encodes CDR1 MGHRA and CDR2 YSYEKL. The V gene end was trimmed by 7 bases and the J gene end by 8 bases; junction bases not matched to a gene: 5. In DNA form, the CDR3 reads TGCGCCAGCATCCCGGACAGGGGAGGCTACACCTTC. It codes for CASIPDRGGYTF.

This chain joins TRBV7-8 and TRBJ1-5; 7 bases agree with TRBD1. The V gene's germline CDR1 is SGHVS and CDR2 FQNEAQ. The junction had 4 bases not matched to a gene; V was cut back by 4 bases and J by 1 base. The CDR3 totals 15 residues. CDR3 nucleotide sequence: TGTGCCAGCAGCTCACAGGGGAAAAGCAATCAGCCCCAGCATTTT. It specifies CASSSQGKSNQPQHF.

The rearrangement links TRBV27 to TRBJ1-2; TRBD1 matches 7 bases. CDR1 is MNHEY, CDR2 SMNVEV, per germline (reference sequence). Losses at the gene ends were 3 bases for V and 6 bases for J; bases not matched to a gene: 4. The CDR3 is made up of 13 amino acids. CDR3 nucleotide sequence: TGTGCCAGCAGTTTCCCAGGGGGGAATGGCTACACCTTC. Amino acids: CASSFPGGNGYTF.

This clonotype was seen a handful of times. The chain joins TRBV20-1 to TRBJ1-1; tentative D call: TRBD1 (5 bases). CDR1 is DFQATT and CDR2 is SNEGSKA in the germline V gene (reference sequence). The CDR3 loop spans 13 amino acids. Trimming shortened V by 6 bases and J by 5 bases, and 16 bases separated the two germline ends. DNA of the CDR3: TGCAGTGCCATCTCCAGGGAAGTGACTGAAGCTTTCTTT. Translated, it gives CSAISREVTEAFF.

The chain employs TRBV27 and TRBJ2-7; 8 bases fit TRBD1. J gave up 3 bases and V 2 bases, and 9 bases lay outside the gene matches. The CDR3 is 16 residues long. CDR1 MNHEY and CDR2 SMNVEV come from the germline V gene (reference sequence). Written as DNA, the CDR3 is TGTGCCAGCAGTTTACCCACATCCGGGACAGGCTACGAGCAGTACTTC. Its protein is CASSLPTSGTGYEQYF.

This sequence joins TRBV7-2 and TRBJ1-1, with D unclear. Germline CDR1 and CDR2: SGHTA and FQGNSA. The CDR3 contains 13 residues. Trimming pared 4 bases from V and 0 bases from J, leaving 6 bases between. CDR3 sequence (DNA): TGTGCCAGCAGCTACAACATGAACACTGAAGCTTTCTTT. It encodes CASSYNMNTEAFF.

The chain has TRBV28 and TRBJ2-5, with 7 positions matching TRBD1. With V trimmed by 5 bases and J by 5 bases, 11 bases remained unmatched. This CDR3 comprises 15 residues. CDR1 and CDR2 (germline): MDHEN, SYDVKM. The CDR3 DNA reads as TGTGCCAGCAGTACCCTACAACTAGGGGGCGAGACCCAGTACTTC. Translated: CASSTLQLGGETQYF.

This clonotype has only a few counts. V and J are TRBV19 and TRBJ1-2; no definite D call. With 9 bases removed from V and 4 bases from J, the gap between germline ends came to 12 bases. CDR1 is LNHDA, CDR2 SQIVND, per germline (reference sequence). This CDR3 spans 12 amino acids. The CDR3 DNA reads as TGTGCCAGCCGAGAAGGTTCCTATGGCTACACCTTC. Protein product: CASREGSYGYTF. The entire variable domain, with the rest obtained from reference TRBV19 and TRBJ1-2, is as follows: DGGITQSPKYLFRKEGQNVTLSCEQNLNHDAMYWYRQDPGQGLRLIYYSQIVNDFQKGDIAEGYSVSREKKESFPLTVTSAQKNPTAFYLCASREGSYGYTFGSGTRLTVV.

This clonotype was detected only a few times. The CDR3 spells CASSLVGQGASPYNEQFF. CDR3 DNA sequence: TGTGCCAGCAGCTTAGTCGGGCAGGGGGCGTCGCCCTACAATGAGCAGTTCTTC. The chain is built from TRBV7-2 and TRBJ2-1; TRBD1 matches at 8 bases. The germline CDR1 and CDR2 sequences are SGHTA and FQGNSA. The CDR3 is 18 residues long. The J segment lost 2 bases and the V segment lost 1 base, leaving 10 bases of the junction unmatched.

The chain couples TRBV7-6 to TRBJ2-1, with TRBD1 matching over 8 bases. J was trimmed by 5 bases and V by 8 bases; bases with no gene match: 26. The CDR3 loop spans 20 amino acids. Germline loops: CDR1 SGHVS, CDR2 FNYEAQ. CDR3 sequence: CASGALLVDIGQGLDNEQFF. CDR3 DNA: TGTGCCAGCGGGGCCCTTTTGGTCGATATAGGACAGGGTCTGGACAATGAGCAGTTCTTC.

The chain recombines TRBV7-8 with TRBJ1-5, with TRBD1 identical over 8 bases. The CDR3 totals 15 residues. Germline V CDR1 and CDR2: SGHVS, FQNEAQ. V lost 0 bases, J lost 6 bases, and 4 bases stayed unmatched. CDR3 coding DNA: TGTGCCAGCAGCTTAGCCGGGACAGGTTTTCAGCCCCAGCATTTT. This gives the protein CASSLAGTGFQPQHF. Complete variable domain (other parts from reference TRBV7-8 and TRBJ1-5): GAGVSQSPRYKVAKRGQDVALRCDPISGHVSLFWYQQALGQGPEFLTYFQNEAQLDKSGLPSDRFFAERPEGSVSTLKIQRTQQEDSAVYLCASSLAGTGFQPQHFGDGTRLSIL.

This clonotype was recorded once. This chain links TRBV30 with TRBJ2-7, with a tentative D call TRBD1 (5 bases). Per the germline V gene, CDR1 is GTSNPN and CDR2 is SVGIG (reference sequence). This CDR3 contains 11 residues. V was trimmed by 3 bases and J by 6 bases, leaving 9 bases between them. Written as DNA, the CDR3 is TGTGCCTGGAGGACAGAGACCGAGCAGTACTTC. Translating gives CAWRTETEQYF.

By proportion, this clonotype is medium-sized. The chain joins TRBV11-2 to TRBJ1-1, with D hard to call. Per the germline V gene, CDR1 is SGHAT and CDR2 is FQNNGV. V was clipped by 0 bases and J by 1 base, with 6 bases between them. CDR3 length: 14 residues. CDR3 sequence reads: CASSLDIPNTEAFF. The CDR3 DNA is TGTGCCAGCAGCTTAGATATACCGAACACTGAAGCTTTCTTT.

The rearrangement links TRBV9 to TRBJ2-2; 8 bases align to TRBD1. Germline V CDR1 and CDR2: SGDLS, YYNGEE. Trimming removed 3 bases from V and 7 bases from J; junction bases left unmatched: 8. The CDR3 is 15 amino acids. CDR3 sequence: CASSGTTGADGELFF. Here the CDR3 DNA reads TGTGCCAGCAGCGGAACGACAGGGGCGGACGGGGAGCTGTTTTTT.

A few counts support this clonotype. The rearrangement joins TRBV7-2 to TRBJ1-2, with D tentatively TRBD1 (5 bases). From germline, CDR1 is SGHTA and CDR2 FQGNSA. The CDR3 spans 13 residues. The ends were cut back, 2 bases at V and 8 bases at J, with 12 bases in the middle. CDR3 sequence reads: CASSLSPGRGYTF. The DNA for the CDR3 is TGTGCCAGCAGCTTATCCCCAGGGAGAGGCTACACCTTC.